These 25 T cell receptor beta chains share one sample of origin, sequenced in a study of cytomegalovirus exposure and HLA in healthy donors (dated by TCRdb to about 2017). The library was built by means of the immunoSEQ multiplex PCR assay. For the multiplex PCR, a mixture combining 60 forward primers for TCR Vbeta segments and 13 reverse primers for TCR Jbeta segments was used. In TCRdb, the immuneACCESS table is reduced to in-frame sequences with V and J assigned. These tables do not hold every clone; where another copy was compared, an unresolved V gene accounts for under half, and the others remain unexplained. A total of 220,000 or so clones appear in this sample, approximately 68% of them only once. In total, the top ten clones hold 1.5% to 2% of the sample. The sequenced material came from PBMCs. These receptors all come from a young woman in good health and CMV-seronegative.

This clone has just one count. The V gene is TRBV2, the J gene TRBJ1-2, with 8 bases that match TRBD1. The CDR3 has 14 residues. CDR1 is SNHLY and CDR2 is FYNNEI in the germline V gene. Trimming at V came to 3 bases and at J to 4 bases, leaving 4 bases not matched to a gene. The CDR3, as DNA: TGTGCCAGCAGTGATACCGGGACAGGCTATGGCTACACCTTC. As protein: CASSDTGTGYGYTF.

The chain employs TRBV19 and TRBJ1-5; D gene ambiguous. CDR1 is LNHDA, CDR2 SQIVND, per germline (reference sequence). Trimming cost V 7 bases and J 0 bases, with 13 bases left between them. The length of the CDR3 is 15 residues. CDR3 DNA sequence: TGTGCCAGTACTCCGAGTCCTTATAGCAATCAGCCCCAGCATTTT. Translation gives CASTPSPYSNQPQHF.

In this sample, this clone turned up once. This chain links TRBV30 with TRBJ1-1; TRBD1 aligns across 7 bases. The V gene end was trimmed by 2 bases and the J gene end by 5 bases; junction bases not matched to a gene: 8. Germline loops: CDR1 GTSNPN, CDR2 SVGIG (reference sequence). The CDR3 has 14 residues. The CDR3 DNA reads TGTGCCTGGAGTCTGACAGGGCGTGGGACTGAAGCTTTCTTT. Its translation: CAWSLTGRGTEAFF.

The chain recombines TRBV29-1 with TRBJ2-1; D unclear. With 6 bases removed from V and 2 bases from J, the gap between germline ends came to 11 bases. Per the germline V gene, CDR1 is SQVTM and CDR2 is ANQGSEA. CDR3 length: 13 amino acids. This CDR3 is CSVERRAYNEQFF. The CDR3 DNA follows: TGCAGCGTGGAACGCCGCGCCTACAATGAGCAGTTCTTC.

This chain uses TRBV25-1 with TRBJ2-1, with 12 bases that match TRBD2. The CDR3 spans 16 residues. CDR1 MGHDK and CDR2 SYGVNS come from the germline V gene. Trimming at V came to 3 bases and at J to 6 bases, leaving 6 bases not matched to a gene. The CDR3 DNA is TGTGCCAGCAGTGACGCTAGCGGGAGGGTTGGCAATGAGCAGTTCTTC. Amino acids: CASSDASGRVGNEQFF.

This chain links TRBV11-2 with TRBJ2-7, with TRBD1 matching over 11 bases. There are 15 residues in the CDR3. Trimming removed 3 bases from V and 5 bases from J; junction bases left unmatched: 6. Per the germline V gene, CDR1 is SGHAT and CDR2 is FQNNGV. The CDR3 is CASSFPGQGAHEQYF. CDR3 DNA: TGTGCCAGCAGCTTTCCCGGACAGGGGGCCCACGAGCAGTACTTC.

The chain couples TRBV4-2 to TRBJ1-3; unclear D gene. This CDR3 contains 17 residues. V was shortened by 0 bases and J by 4 bases, with 16 bases between the two germline ends. Per germline, CDR1 LGHNA and CDR2 YNFKEQ. The chain's CDR3 is CASSQDWVTGSGNTIYF. For the CDR3, the DNA is TGTGCCAGCAGCCAAGATTGGGTAACGGGATCCGGAAACACCATATATTTT.

The chain couples TRBV5-6 to TRBJ1-5, with TRBD1 matching 7 bases. The germline CDR1 and CDR2 sequences are SGHDT and YYEEEE. The CDR3 is 16 amino acids. J lost 1 base, V lost 0 bases, and 4 bases had no gene match. The CDR3 loop reads CASSLGGRGSNQPQHF. The DNA of the CDR3 is TGTGCCAGCAGCTTGGGGGGCAGGGGGAGCAATCAGCCCCAGCATTTT.

The genes are TRBV6-1 and TRBJ2-1; TRBD2 agrees at 14 bases. The germline V gene encodes CDR1 MNHNS and CDR2 SASEGT. This CDR3 region has 18 residues. Trimming at V came to 4 bases and at J to 4 bases, leaving 9 bases not matched to a gene. The CDR3 DNA reads as TGTGCCAGCAGTGCAGGGACTAGCGGGGGTCTACTTTACAATGAGCAGTTCTTC. As protein: CASSAGTSGGLLYNEQFF.

This clone is a singleton in its sample. Given a much more abundant clone one base away, this may be a read error. J is TRBJ1-5 and V is TRBV30, with 7 bases identical to TRBD1. Losses at the gene ends were 6 bases for V and 3 bases for J; bases not matched to a gene: 5. In germline, CDR1 is GTSNPN, CDR2 SVGIG (reference sequence). The CDR3 spans 13 residues. CDR3 in DNA: TGTGCCTGCGACAGGGCATTCAATCAGCCCCAGCATTTT. Protein sequence: CACDRAFNQPQHF.

There are a few counts of this clone. J is TRBJ2-1 and V is TRBV5-1; D is uncertain. The CDR3 length is 14 residues. The germline V and J ends were trimmed by 0 bases and 4 bases, with 8 bases remaining between them. Per the germline V gene, CDR1 is SGHRS and CDR2 is YFSETQ. The CDR3 sequence is CASSLAGRYNEQFF. The DNA for the CDR3 is TGCGCCAGCAGCTTGGCAGGCAGGTACAATGAGCAGTTCTTC.

The rearrangement joins TRBV6-5 to TRBJ2-1, with D possibly TRBD1 on 5 matching bases. Germline values: CDR1 MNHEY, CDR2 SVGAGI. V was trimmed by 2 bases and J by 1 base, leaving 12 bases between them. The CDR3 is 16 residues long. The CDR3 reads CASSYTSDISYNEQFF. The CDR3 coding sequence is TGTGCCAGCAGTTACACTTCGGACATTTCCTACAATGAGCAGTTCTTC.

Concerning this clone itself: The junction departs from the called germline gene at one end, perhaps through a read error. The V call is TRBV15, the J call TRBJ2-1; TRBD2 agrees at 7 bases. The CDR3 is 13 residues long. In germline, CDR1 is LNHNV, CDR2 YYDKDF (reference sequence). The CDR3 loop is CATSRAPLLAQVF. The CDR3 DNA follows: TGTGCCACCAGCAGAGCCCCTTTACTAGCGCAGGTCTTC.

V is TRBV4-1 and J is TRBJ2-7; D remains ambiguous. Trimming left V 0 bases short and J 3 bases short, with 15 bases between. The CDR3 is 16 residues long. Germline V gene data show CDR1 as MGHRA and CDR2 as YSYEKL. This CDR3 reads CASSQESVRLNYEQYF. DNA of the CDR3: TGCGCCAGCAGCCAAGAGTCGGTCAGGCTGAACTACGAGCAGTACTTC.

The rearrangement uses TRBV10-3 and TRBJ2-7; tentative D call: TRBD1 (5 bases). The CDR3 has 14 amino acids. Trimming removed 5 bases at V and 6 bases at J, with 17 bases between. The germline CDR1 and CDR2 sequences are ENHRY and SYGVKD. This CDR3 is CAISSPEGDSEQYF. The CDR3 coding sequence is TGTGCCATCAGTTCACCAGAAGGGGATAGCGAGCAGTACTTC.

The V gene is TRBV10-2, the J gene TRBJ2-3; D uncertain. The V end was cut by 3 bases, the J end by 4 bases, with 8 bases between. Germline V gene data show CDR1 as WSHSY and CDR2 as SAAADI. The CDR3 runs 13 residues. CDR3 loop: CASSDPSPDTQYF. CDR3 coding DNA: TGCGCCAGCAGTGATCCCAGTCCAGATACGCAGTATTTT.

This rearrangement joins TRBV19 to TRBJ1-1, with 7 bases that match TRBD1. CDR1 and CDR2 (germline): LNHDA, SQIVND (reference sequence). This CDR3 comprises 15 residues. V shed 4 bases and J 3 bases; nucleotides not matched to a gene: 8. The CDR3 protein is CASSTGGSWHTEAFF. CDR3 coding DNA: TGTGCCAGTAGTACAGGGGGATCATGGCACACTGAAGCTTTCTTT.

The rearrangement links TRBV15 to TRBJ2-3; 10 positions match TRBD1. The germline V gene encodes CDR1 LNHNV and CDR2 YYDKDF (reference sequence). The CDR3 spans 15 residues. The junction had 8 bases not matched to a gene; V was cut back by 5 bases and J by 6 bases. The CDR3: CATSSGTGAYDTQYF. CDR3 nucleotide sequence: TGTGCCACCAGCTCCGGGACAGGGGCATACGATACGCAGTATTTT.

The chain combines TRBV7-9 with TRBJ1-5, with unresolved D. Germline CDR1 reads SEHNR; CDR2 reads FQNEAQ (reference sequence). The CDR3 runs to 15 residues. With 4 bases removed from V and 3 bases from J, the gap between germline ends came to 13 bases. For the CDR3, the DNA is TGTGCCAGCAGCTCGGGTGCGGATTACAATCAGCCCCAGCATTTT. This translates into CASSSGADYNQPQHF.

The V call is TRBV19, the J call TRBJ1-2; 7 bases map to TRBD1. The V gene's germline CDR1 is LNHDA and CDR2 SQIVND (reference sequence). V lost 6 bases to trimming and J lost 7 bases; unmatched junction nucleotides: 8. CDR3 size: 13 residues. The CDR3 sequence is CASRLDRYSGYTF. DNA for the CDR3: TGTGCCAGTAGACTGGACAGGTACAGTGGCTACACCTTC.

This rearrangement joins TRBV18 to TRBJ2-5; TRBD1 agrees at 7 bases. CDR3 length equals 16 residues. The junction had 9 bases not matched to a gene; V was cut back by 3 bases and J by 2 bases. Per the germline V gene, CDR1 is KGHSH and CDR2 is LQKENI. The CDR3 coding sequence is TGTGCCAGCTCACCCGTAGCCGGGACAGCACAAGAGACCCAGTACTTC. This codes for CASSPVAGTAQETQYF.

The chain couples TRBV7-2 to TRBJ2-5, with 14 bases aligning to TRBD2. CDR1 is SGHTA and CDR2 is FQGNSA in the germline V gene. This CDR3 has 19 amino acids. The V gene end was trimmed by 0 bases and the J gene end by 0 bases; junction bases not matched to a gene: 6. The CDR3 sequence: CASSLARTSGRPYQETQYF. The CDR3 DNA reads as TGTGCCAGCAGCTTAGCGAGGACTAGCGGGAGGCCTTACCAAGAGACCCAGTACTTC.

The CDR3 sequence is CASRTRGRKEKLFF. The CDR3 coding sequence is TGTGCCAGCAGGACCAGGGGGAGGAAGGAAAAACTGTTTTTT. The genes are TRBV6-4 and TRBJ1-4; 7 nucleotides agree with TRBD1. CDR1 is MRHNA and CDR2 is SNTAGT in the germline V gene. This CDR3 spans 14 amino acids. The V gene end was trimmed by 6 bases and the J gene end by 8 bases; junction bases not matched to a gene: 9.

In this sample, this clone turned up a few times. The chain combines TRBV19 with TRBJ2-1, with 8 bases fitting TRBD2. The CDR3 totals 16 residues. V lost 0 bases to trimming and J lost 4 bases; unmatched junction nucleotides: 5. Germline CDR1 LNHDA, CDR2 SQIVND (reference sequence). In DNA, the CDR3 is TGTGCCAGTAGTATAGATAGAAGCGGGGGATACAATGAGCAGTTCTTC. Translation: CASSIDRSGGYNEQFF.

Details on this clone: Being one base from a much bigger clone, this may be a read error. The chain links TRBV7-6 to TRBJ2-7; a weak D match, TRBD2 (6 bases). Germline V lookup: CDR1 SGHVS, CDR2 FNYEAQ. This CDR3 is 13 amino acids long. This CDR3 is CSSSSSDYYEQYF. CDR3 nucleotide sequence: TGTTCCAGCAGCTCGTCGGACTATTACGAGCAGTACTTC.